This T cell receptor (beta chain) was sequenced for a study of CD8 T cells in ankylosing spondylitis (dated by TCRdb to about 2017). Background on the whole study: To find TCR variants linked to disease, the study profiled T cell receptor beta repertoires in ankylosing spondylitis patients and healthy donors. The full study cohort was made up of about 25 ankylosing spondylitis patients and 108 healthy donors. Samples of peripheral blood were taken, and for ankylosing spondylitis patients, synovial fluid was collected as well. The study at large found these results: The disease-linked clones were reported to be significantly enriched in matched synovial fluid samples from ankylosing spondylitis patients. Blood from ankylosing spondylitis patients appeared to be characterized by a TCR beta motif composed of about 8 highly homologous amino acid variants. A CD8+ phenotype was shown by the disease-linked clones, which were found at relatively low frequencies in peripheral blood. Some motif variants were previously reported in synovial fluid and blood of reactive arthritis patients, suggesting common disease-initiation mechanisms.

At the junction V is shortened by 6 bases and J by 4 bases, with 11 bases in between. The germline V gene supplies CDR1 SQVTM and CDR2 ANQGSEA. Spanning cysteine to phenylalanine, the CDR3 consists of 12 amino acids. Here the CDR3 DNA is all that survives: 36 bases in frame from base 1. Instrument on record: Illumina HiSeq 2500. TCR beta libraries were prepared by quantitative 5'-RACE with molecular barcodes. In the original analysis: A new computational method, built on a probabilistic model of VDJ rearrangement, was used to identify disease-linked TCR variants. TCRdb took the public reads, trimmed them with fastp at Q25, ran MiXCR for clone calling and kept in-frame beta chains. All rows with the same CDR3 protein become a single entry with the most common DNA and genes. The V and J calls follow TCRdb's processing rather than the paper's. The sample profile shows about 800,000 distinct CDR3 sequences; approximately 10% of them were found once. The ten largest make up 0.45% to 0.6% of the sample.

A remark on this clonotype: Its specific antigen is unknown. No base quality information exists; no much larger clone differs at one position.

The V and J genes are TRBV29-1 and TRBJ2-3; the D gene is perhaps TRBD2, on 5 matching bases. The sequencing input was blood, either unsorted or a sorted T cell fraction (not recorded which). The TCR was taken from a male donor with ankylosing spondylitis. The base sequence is TGCAGCGTCGGAGACGGGGCAGATACGCAGTATTTT. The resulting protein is CSVGDGADTQYF.